This TCR beta chain derives from a study of blood T cell repertoires in COVID-19. Authors' methods: Reference gene primer amplification yielded estimated nucleated cell counts. Data came from immunoSEQ multiplex PCR; TCRdb stores just in-frame clones and leaves some out. The D gene and trimming were derived from the DNA, and the V and J assignments and clone size from that table. Of about 220,000 clones listed, roughly 79% are singletons. Participants were aged about 18 to 89 years from about 25 US areas. Resolution of symptoms, clearance, or two negative PCRs was present in recovered Cohort 3 donors. Germline CDR1 is ENHRY and CDR2 is SYGVKD. This CDR3 contains 16 residues. V gave up 1 base and J gave up 6 bases; unmatched junction bases: 8.

The chain joins TRBV10-3 to TRBJ2-2; 7 bases are a match to TRBD1. The sequenced sample consisted of PBMCs or T cells enriched from blood (not recorded which). This receptor was taken from a man aged 35-49 years who had recovered from COVID-19. As DNA, the CDR3 is TGTGCCATCAGTGAGTGGAAAGGACAGGAATCCGGGGAGCTGTTTTTT. It yields the protein CAISEWKGQESGELFF.